This section outlines one T cell receptor beta chain sequence together with its context. What it binds is unknown. An even split of each subset's genomic DNA across several immunoSEQ plates was performed. The table came from immunoSEQ multiplex PCR; TCRdb's copy has only in-frame clones and leaves some out. The sample includes over a million clones, 95% to 99% of them seen just once. The data originate from a study of shared clonotypes between healthy human individuals. Turning to the study itself: Every donor yielded three CD4 naive, three CD4 memory, two CD8 naive and one CD8 memory plate. Notes on the study in general: Generation probability values for non-shared clonotypes were lower than those for clonotypes shared by all four donors.

Source material: naive CD4+ T cells sorted from blood. Stated subset: CD45RA+ positively selected. The TCR comes from a man aged 25 to 40 in good health.

CDR3: CASSSGLADTGELFF. The DNA for the CDR3 is TGTGCCAGCAGTTCGGGACTAGCAGACACCGGGGAGCTGTTTTTT. The rearrangement joins TRBV6-6 to TRBJ2-2; 9 bases are a match to TRBD2. Per germline, CDR1 MNHNY and CDR2 SVGAGI (reference sequence). V dropped 4 bases and J dropped 3; count of bases not matched to a gene: 3. The CDR3 totals 15 residues.